This is a list of T cell receptor beta chains from one sample in a study of blood T cells in healthy people across ages. TCRdb reanalysed the 5' RACE reads using MiXCR and keeps one entry per CDR3 protein. In the table there are about 1.6 million distinct CDR3 sequences, 30% to 35% of which are singletons. The sequencing sample was made of blood. All receptors derive from a woman younger than 45 in good health. Both conserved end residues are part of each CDR3. A D gene is named only where the DNA matches it firmly. Not all rows give a size; the values are once, few, many and, for expanded clones, a class.

v_call	j_call	d_call	clone_size	cdr3_nt	cdr3_aa
TRBV3-1	TRBJ2-7	TRBD1	few	TGTGCCAGCAGCCGAAGGGACAGGGGCAATGAGCAGTACTTC	CASSRRDRGNEQYF
TRBV7-9	TRBJ2-7	NA	few	TGTGCCAGCAGCTTGGAACAGGGACGGAGCGAGCAGTACTTC	CASSLEQGRSEQYF
TRBV20-1	TRBJ2-7	NA	few	TGCAGTGCTAGTATCCCAGGGGACTCCTACGAGCAGTACTTC	CSASIPGDSYEQYF
TRBV12-3/TRBV12-4	TRBJ2-5	NA	NA	TGTGCCAGCAATCCCGGGACCCAAGGGGAGACCCAGTACTTC	CASNPGTQGETQYF
TRBV9	TRBJ2-3	NA	NA	TGTGCCAGCAGCCCCGCCGGGGGACATGGGGGAGATACGCAGTATTTT	CASSPAGGHGGDTQYF
TRBV9	TRBJ2-1	NA	NA	TGTGCCAGCAGCGCTACCCGTAATGAGCAGTTCTTC	CASSATRNEQFF
TRBV5-6	TRBJ1-3	NA	many	TGTGCCAGCACCTTGAGGTCAACAGGGACTGGAAACACCATATATTTT	CASTLRSTGTGNTIYF
TRBV4-1	TRBJ2-7	TRBD1	many	TGCGCCAGCAGCCCAGGACAGGTTATAGCCTACGAGCAGTACTTC	CASSPGQVIAYEQYF
TRBV27	TRBJ2-7	TRBD2	few	TGTGCCAGCAGTTTCGTCGCCGGGACTAGCTTTTACGAGCAGTACTTC	CASSFVAGTSFYEQYF
TRBV9	TRBJ1-2	TRBD1	NA	TGTGCCAGCAGCGCACGACAGGGTTTAGGGGGGTTAGGCTACACCTTC	CASSARQGLGGLGYTF
TRBV5-1	TRBJ1-1	TRBD1	few	TGCGCCAGCAGCTTAAGGACAGGGGGATTTACTGAAGCTTTCTTT	CASSLRTGGFTEAFF
TRBV29-1	TRBJ1-2	NA	few	TGCAGCCCATGGATGATGGGGGCAGGAGGCTACACCTTC	CSPWMMGAGGYTF
TRBV20-1	TRBJ2-1	NA	few	TGCAGTGCTAGAGACAGGCGGACCAACAATGAGCAGTTCTTC	CSARDRRTNNEQFF
TRBV18	TRBJ2-7	NA	few	TGTGCCAGCTCACCCGGGGCCCTCGGCGAGCAGTACTTC	CASSPGALGEQYF
TRBV28	TRBJ1-5	TRBD1	few	TGTGCCAGCCGACCAGGGGGCGAGCAGCCCCAGCATTTT	CASRPGGEQPQHF
TRBV20-1	TRBJ1-2	NA	NA	TGCAGTGCTAGAGATAGGGGGAATGGCTACACCTTC	CSARDRGNGYTF
TRBV10-3	TRBJ2-7	NA	NA	TGTGCCATCAGTGATCGCGGACAGCCTACCTACGAGCAGTACTTC	CAISDRGQPTYEQYF
TRBV20-1	TRBJ1-1	TRBD1	NA	TGCAGTGCTAGTCACACAGGGGGTGCTGAAGCTTTCTTT	CSASHTGGAEAFF
TRBV28	TRBJ1-2	NA	NA	TGTGCCAGCAGTTTAGTGTCCGTCAGGGGCTATGGCTACACCTTC	CASSLVSVRGYGYTF
TRBV20-1	TRBJ2-5	TRBD2	few	TGCAGTGCTTCGACTAGCGGGGGGGCCTGGGAGACCCAGTACTTC	CSASTSGGAWETQYF
TRBV15	TRBJ1-2	NA	once	TGTGCCACCAGCAGAGGTTCGGGACAACTCTTGTATGGCTACACCTTC	CATSRGSGQLLYGYTF
TRBV12-3/TRBV12-4	TRBJ1-2	TRBD1	NA	TGTGCCAGCAGTTTGTTCGGACAGGGGTTCTATGGCTACACCTTC	CASSLFGQGFYGYTF
TRBV7-2	TRBJ2-5	NA	NA	TGTGCCGGCAGCCCGTTGGGGATAGGGGCCCAGTACTTC	CAGSPLGIGAQYF
TRBV3-1	TRBJ1-2	NA	NA	TGTGCCAGCAGCCAGGGCCAGGGGTACTCCTCTGGCTACACCTTC	CASSQGQGYSSGYTF
TRBV4-1	TRBJ2-1	NA	few	TGCGCCAGCACCCCTGGCCAGGGGCAAAGCTCCTACAATGAGCAGTTCTTC	CASTPGQGQSSYNEQFF
TRBV2	TRBJ2-3	TRBD2	NA	TGTGCCAGCAGCCGGCTAGCGGGGGCCCAGGTATACACAGATACGCAGTATTTT	CASSRLAGAQVYTDTQYF
TRBV9	TRBJ2-1	NA	few	TGTGCCAGCACCCCTGATATCGAGAGCTCCTACAATGAGCAGTTCTTC	CASTPDIESSYNEQFF
TRBV9	TRBJ2-1	TRBD2	NA	TGTGCCAGCAGCGGAGAGCGGGAGGTCTACAATGAGCAGTTCTTC	CASSGEREVYNEQFF
TRBV4-1	TRBJ1-2	TRBD1	NA	TGCGCCAGCAGCGGGAGCGGCAGGGGGCGCAGTGGCTACACCTTC	CASSGSGRGRSGYTF
TRBV7-9	TRBJ2-1	NA	few	TGTGCCAGCAGCCCCGGACAGACTTTCAATGAGCAGTTCTTC	CASSPGQTFNEQFF
TRBV4-2	TRBJ2-5	TRBD1	many	TGTGCCAGCAGCCAAGATCGAAAAGACAGGGCTGAAGGCGAGACCCAGTACTTC	CASSQDRKDRAEGETQYF
TRBV27	TRBJ2-3	TRBD2	NA	TGTGCCAACAGTTTAACGGGACTAGCGGGAACAGTGTATTTT	CANSLTGLAGTVYF
TRBV5-1	TRBJ2-5	TRBD1	NA	TGCGCCAGCAGCTTGGCTTGGGACAGCCAAGAGACCCAGTACTTC	CASSLAWDSQETQYF
TRBV28	TRBJ2-1	TRBD2	NA	TGTGCCAGCAGGGGACTAGCGGGAGGTCTCGGCAATGAGCAGTTCTTC	CASRGLAGGLGNEQFF
TRBV7-7	TRBJ2-1	TRBD1	NA	TGTGCCAGCAGCCCCGCCCCGGGACAGGGCAACAATGAGCAGTTCTTC	CASSPAPGQGNNEQFF
TRBV27	TRBJ2-7	NA	few	TGTGCCAGCAGGTATATGGGAGGAGCTGGGTCCTACGAGCAGTACTTC	CASRYMGGAGSYEQYF
TRBV7-9	TRBJ2-7	NA	few	TGTGCCAGCAGGGGGGCCGGGGACGAGCAGTACTTC	CASRGAGDEQYF
TRBV5-1	TRBJ2-5	TRBD1	NA	TGCGCCAGCAGCTTATTAACAGGGGAAGAGACCCAGTACTTC	CASSLLTGEETQYF
TRBV7-2	TRBJ2-1	TRBD2	NA	TGTGCCAGCAGCTTAGCGACTAGCGCCTACAATGGGCAGTTCTTC	CASSLATSAYNGQFF
TRBV3-1	TRBJ2-5	NA	NA	TGTGCCAGCAGCCAGGGTACTGGTGCTCCCCAAGAGACCCAGTACTTC	CASSQGTGAPQETQYF
TRBV4-2	TRBJ1-5	NA	few	TGTGCCAGCAGCCCGAAGTATAGCAATCAGCCCCAGCATTTT	CASSPKYSNQPQHF
TRBV6-1	TRBJ1-2	NA	NA	TGTGCCAGCAGGGACCGGACAGTTGCCTATGGCTACACCTTC	CASRDRTVAYGYTF
TRBV20-1	TRBJ1-2	NA	NA	TGCAGCTTCGAAGGCTATGGCTACACCTTC	CSFEGYGYTF
TRBV20-1	TRBJ2-5	TRBD1	few	TGCAGTGCTAGAGGGGCGACAGGGAAATCTTGGGAGACCCAGTACTTC	CSARGATGKSWETQYF
TRBV9	TRBJ2-1	NA	few	TGTGCCAGCAGCCCCGGGACTGCTCAGTTCTTC	CASSPGTAQFF
TRBV20-1	TRBJ2-3	TRBD2	NA	TGCAGTGCTAGAGACGCGGGGGGTAGCACAGATACGCAGTATTTT	CSARDAGGSTDTQYF
TRBV9	TRBJ2-1	TRBD2	NA	TGTGCCAGCAGCCCCCGGCTAGCGGGAGGTCCGGATGAGCAGTTCTTC	CASSPRLAGGPDEQFF
TRBV9	TRBJ2-5	TRBD2	NA	TGTGCCAGCAGCGTAGATCCAGCGGGGGCTCACGAGACCCAGTACTTC	CASSVDPAGAHETQYF
TRBV5-1	TRBJ2-1	NA	NA	TGCGCCAGCACCTTCCAGGGATACAATGAGCAGTTCTTC	CASTFQGYNEQFF
TRBV24-1	TRBJ2-1	NA	NA	TGTGCCACCAGTGATAGTGTCAATGAGCAGTTCTTC	CATSDSVNEQFF
TRBV4-1	TRBJ2-7	NA	many	TGCGCCAGCAGCCAGATCCCAGGGTCGTCCTACGAGCAGTACTTC	CASSQIPGSSYEQYF
TRBV7-9	TRBJ1-5	NA	few	TGTGCCAGCAGCTTAGCCCTGGTGGGGGGCATAAGTGATCAGCCCCAGCATTTT	CASSLALVGGISDQPQHF
TRBV9	TRBJ2-4	TRBD2	few	TGTGCCAGCAGCGCGGGACTAGCGGCAAACATTCAGTACTTC	CASSAGLAANIQYF